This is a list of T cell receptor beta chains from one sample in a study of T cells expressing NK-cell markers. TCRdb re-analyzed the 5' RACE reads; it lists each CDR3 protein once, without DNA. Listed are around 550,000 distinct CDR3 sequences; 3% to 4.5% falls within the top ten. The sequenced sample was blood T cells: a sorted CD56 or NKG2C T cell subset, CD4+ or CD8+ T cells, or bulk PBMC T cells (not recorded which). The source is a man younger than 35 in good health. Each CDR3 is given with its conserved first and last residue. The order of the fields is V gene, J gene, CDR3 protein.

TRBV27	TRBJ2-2	CASSLRGLAGELFF
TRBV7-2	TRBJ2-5	CASSPQGAQYF
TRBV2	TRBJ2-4	CASSDSAGGLSIQYF
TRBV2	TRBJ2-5	CASSPPPGLAGGTQETQYF
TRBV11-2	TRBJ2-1	CASSGRGSHNEQFF
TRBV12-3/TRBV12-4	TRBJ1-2	CASRVAGQIRYTF
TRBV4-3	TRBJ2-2	CASSQNQGWGGELFF
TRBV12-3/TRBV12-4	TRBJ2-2	CASSLAPDTGELFF
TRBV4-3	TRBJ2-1	CASSYSRGSGYNEQFF
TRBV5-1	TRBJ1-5	CASTPYRERISGRQPQHF
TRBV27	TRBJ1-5	CASSLPSGHYSNQPQHF
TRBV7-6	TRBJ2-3	CASSQTPGSTDTQYF
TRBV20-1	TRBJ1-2	CSARDGANYGYTF